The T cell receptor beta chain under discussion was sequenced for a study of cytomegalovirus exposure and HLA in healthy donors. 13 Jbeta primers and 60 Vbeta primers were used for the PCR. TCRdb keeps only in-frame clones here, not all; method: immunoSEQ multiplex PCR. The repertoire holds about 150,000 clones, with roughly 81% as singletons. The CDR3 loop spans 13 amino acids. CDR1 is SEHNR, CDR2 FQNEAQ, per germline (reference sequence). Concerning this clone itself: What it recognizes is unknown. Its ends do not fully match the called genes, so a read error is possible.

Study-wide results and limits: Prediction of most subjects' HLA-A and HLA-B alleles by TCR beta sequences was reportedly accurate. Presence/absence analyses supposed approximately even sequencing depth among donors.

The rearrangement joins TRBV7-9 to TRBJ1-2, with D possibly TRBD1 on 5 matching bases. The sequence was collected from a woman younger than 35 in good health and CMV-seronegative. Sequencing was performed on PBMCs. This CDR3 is CSSSFARREGYTF. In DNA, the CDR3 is TGTTCCAGCAGCTTCGCTCGCAGGGAAGGCTACACCTTC. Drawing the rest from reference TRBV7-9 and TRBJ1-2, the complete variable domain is DTGVSQNPRHKITKRGQNVTFRCDPISEHNRLYWYRQTLGQGPEFLTYFQNEAQLEKSRLLSDRFSAERPKGSFSTLEIQRTEQGDSAMYLCSSSFARREGYTFGSGTRLTVV.